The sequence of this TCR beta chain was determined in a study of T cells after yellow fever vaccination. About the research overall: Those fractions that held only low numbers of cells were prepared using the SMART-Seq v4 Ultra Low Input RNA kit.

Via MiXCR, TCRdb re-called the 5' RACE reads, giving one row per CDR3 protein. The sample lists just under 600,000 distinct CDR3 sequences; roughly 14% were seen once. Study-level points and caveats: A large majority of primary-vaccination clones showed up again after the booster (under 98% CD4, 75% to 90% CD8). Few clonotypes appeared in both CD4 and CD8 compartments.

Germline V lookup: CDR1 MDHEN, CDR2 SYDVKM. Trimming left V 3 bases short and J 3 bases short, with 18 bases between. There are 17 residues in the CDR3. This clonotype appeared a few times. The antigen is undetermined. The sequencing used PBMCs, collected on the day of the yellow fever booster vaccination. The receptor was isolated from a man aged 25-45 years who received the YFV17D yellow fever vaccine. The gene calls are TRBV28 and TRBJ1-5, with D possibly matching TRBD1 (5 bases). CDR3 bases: TGTGCCAGCAGTTTGGCGGCGCCAAGGACACTCAATCAGCCCCAGCATTTT. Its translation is CASSLAAPRTLNQPQHF.